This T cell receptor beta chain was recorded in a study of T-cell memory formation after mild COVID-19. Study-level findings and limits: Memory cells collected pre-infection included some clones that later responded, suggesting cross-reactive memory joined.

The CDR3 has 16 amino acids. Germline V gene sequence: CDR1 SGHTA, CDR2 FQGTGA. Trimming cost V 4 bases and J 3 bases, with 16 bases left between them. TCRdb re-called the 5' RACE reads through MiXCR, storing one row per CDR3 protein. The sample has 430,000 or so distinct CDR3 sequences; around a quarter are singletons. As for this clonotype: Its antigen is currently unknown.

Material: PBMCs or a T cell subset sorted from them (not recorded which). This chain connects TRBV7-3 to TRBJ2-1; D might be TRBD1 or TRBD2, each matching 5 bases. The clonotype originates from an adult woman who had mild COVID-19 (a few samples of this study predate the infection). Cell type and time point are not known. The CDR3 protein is CASSSFTGTLYNEQFF. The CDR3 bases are TGTGCCAGCAGCTCCTTTACCGGGACCCTCTACAATGAGCAGTTCTTC. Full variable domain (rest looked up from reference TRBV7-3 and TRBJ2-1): GAGVSQTPSNKVTEKGKYVELRCDPISGHTALYWYRQSLGQGPEFLIYFQGTGAADDSGLPNDRFFAVRPEGSVSTLKIQRTERGDSAVYLCASSSFTGTLYNEQFFGPGTRLTVL.